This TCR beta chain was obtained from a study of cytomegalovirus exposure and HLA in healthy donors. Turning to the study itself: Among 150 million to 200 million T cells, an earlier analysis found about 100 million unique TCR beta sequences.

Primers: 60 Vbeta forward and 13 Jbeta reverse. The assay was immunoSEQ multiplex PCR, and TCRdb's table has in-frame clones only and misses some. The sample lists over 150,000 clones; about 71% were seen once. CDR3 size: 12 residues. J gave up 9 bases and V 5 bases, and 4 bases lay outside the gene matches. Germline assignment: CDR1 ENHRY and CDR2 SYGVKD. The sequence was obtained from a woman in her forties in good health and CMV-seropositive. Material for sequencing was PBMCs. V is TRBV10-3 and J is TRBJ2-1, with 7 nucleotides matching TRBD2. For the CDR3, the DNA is TGTGCCATCAGTCCCCGGGAGGCTGAGCAGTTCTTC. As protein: CAISPREAEQFF.